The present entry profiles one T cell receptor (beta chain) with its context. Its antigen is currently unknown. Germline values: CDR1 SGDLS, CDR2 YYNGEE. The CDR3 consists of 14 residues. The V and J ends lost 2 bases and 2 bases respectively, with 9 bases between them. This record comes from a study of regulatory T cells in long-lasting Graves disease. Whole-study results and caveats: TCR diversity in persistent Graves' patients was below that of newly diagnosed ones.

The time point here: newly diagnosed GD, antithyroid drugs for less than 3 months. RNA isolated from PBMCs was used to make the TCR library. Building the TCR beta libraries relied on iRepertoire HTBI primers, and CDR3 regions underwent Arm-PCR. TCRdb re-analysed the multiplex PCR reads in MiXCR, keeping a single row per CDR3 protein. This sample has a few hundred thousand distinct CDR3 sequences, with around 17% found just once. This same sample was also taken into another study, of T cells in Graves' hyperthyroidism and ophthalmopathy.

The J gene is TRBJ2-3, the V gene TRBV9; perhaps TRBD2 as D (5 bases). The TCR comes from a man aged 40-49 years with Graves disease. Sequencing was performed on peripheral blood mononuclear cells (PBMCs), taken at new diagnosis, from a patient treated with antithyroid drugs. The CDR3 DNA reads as TGTGCCAGCAGCGTTCGGGATGTCACAGATACGCAGTATTTT. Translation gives CASSVRDVTDTQYF.